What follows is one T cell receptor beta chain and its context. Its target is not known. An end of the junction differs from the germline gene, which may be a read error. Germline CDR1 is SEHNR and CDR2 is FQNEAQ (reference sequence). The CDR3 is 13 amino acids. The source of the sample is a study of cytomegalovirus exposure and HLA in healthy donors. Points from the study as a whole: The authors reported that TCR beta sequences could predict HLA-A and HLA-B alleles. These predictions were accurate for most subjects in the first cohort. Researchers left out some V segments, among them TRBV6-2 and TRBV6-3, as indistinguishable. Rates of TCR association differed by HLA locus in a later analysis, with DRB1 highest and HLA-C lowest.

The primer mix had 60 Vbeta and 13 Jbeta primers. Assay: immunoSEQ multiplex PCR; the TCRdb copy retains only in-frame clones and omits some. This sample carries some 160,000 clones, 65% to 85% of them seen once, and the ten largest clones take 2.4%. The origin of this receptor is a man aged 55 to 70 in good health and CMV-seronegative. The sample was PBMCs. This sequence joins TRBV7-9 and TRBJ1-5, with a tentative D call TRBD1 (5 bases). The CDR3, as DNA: TGTGCCAGCAGCTTAGGGGGCAATCAGCCCCAGAATTTT. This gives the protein CASSLGGNQPQNF.